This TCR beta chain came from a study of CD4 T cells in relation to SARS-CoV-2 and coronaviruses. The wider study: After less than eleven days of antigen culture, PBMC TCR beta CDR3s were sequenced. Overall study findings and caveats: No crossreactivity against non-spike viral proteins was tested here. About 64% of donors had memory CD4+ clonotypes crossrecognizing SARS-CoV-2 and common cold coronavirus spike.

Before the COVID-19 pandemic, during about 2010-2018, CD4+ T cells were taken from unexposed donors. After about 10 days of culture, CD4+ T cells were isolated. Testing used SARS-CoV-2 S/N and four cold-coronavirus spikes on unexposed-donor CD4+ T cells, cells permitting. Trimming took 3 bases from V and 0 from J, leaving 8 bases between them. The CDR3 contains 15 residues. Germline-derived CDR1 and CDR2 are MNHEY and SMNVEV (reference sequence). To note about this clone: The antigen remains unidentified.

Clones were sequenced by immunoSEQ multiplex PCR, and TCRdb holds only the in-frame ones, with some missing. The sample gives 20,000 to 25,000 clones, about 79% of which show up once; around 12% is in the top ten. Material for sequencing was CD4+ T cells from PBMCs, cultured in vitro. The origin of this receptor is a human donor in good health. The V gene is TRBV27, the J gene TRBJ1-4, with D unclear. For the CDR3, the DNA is TGTGCCAGCAGTTTCGGAGGGACAACTAATGAAAAACTGTTTTTT. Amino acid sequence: CASSFGGTTNEKLFF.